Described below is a single T cell receptor (beta chain) sequence and its context. Its antigen is still unknown. The sample holds no much larger clone one base away, and base qualities are not on file. This sample stems from a study of shared clonotypes between healthy human individuals (dated by TCRdb to 2019 to 2021). About the full investigation: A few men and a couple of women, aged 18 to 49 years, made up the cohort. For each donor, CD4 naive and CD4 memory were each given three plates, CD8 naive was given two plates, and CD8 memory was given one plate. Blood TCR repertoires of roughly five healthy adults were deeply sequenced to estimate repertoire size and the extent of clonotype sharing between individuals. Different laboratories and diverse techniques were used to prepare libraries and sequence TCR repertoires, to increase sequencing depth and limit assay-specific biases. Each donor's leukapheresis produced roughly between roughly 0.94 and 9.5 billion PBMCs.

TCR CDR3 regions were amplified from genomic DNA by multiplex PCR using the deep immunoSEQ assay. Extracted genomic DNA from each cell subset was spread evenly across all wells of several immunoSEQ 96-well plates, with each plate serving as a replicate. For sorted subsets, each replicate PCR was loaded with approximately 190 ng genomic DNA, equivalent to about 30,000 T cell genomes. Purified libraries were quantified with a Qubit 3.0 fluorometer, sized on a Bioanalyzer 2100, and re-quantified with the KAPA Library Quantification kit. Every immunoSEQ 96-well plate was sequenced on a dedicated single-read 150-cycle Illumina NextSeq 550 flow cell. The authors processed their data as follows. The immunoSEQ output contained only junctional sequences without quality scores, so filtering could not match that applied to full-length reads. To assign V/J genes and CDR3, sequences were annotated against IMGT germline references using PyIR, a Python wrapper for IgBLAST v1.9. Reads were removed for weak V/J assignments (E-value above 1e-6), missing CDR3, stop codons, out-of-frame junctions, or ambiguous translated residues. V3J clonotypes were defined as sequences sharing the same inferred V gene, J gene, and CDR3 amino acid sequence. The percentage overlap between two repertoires was calculated by dividing the number of shared unique clonotypes by the size of the smaller repertoire. Repertoire richness was assessed with RTK rarefaction, the Chao1 estimator, and Recon v2.1 estimates of unobserved clonotypes. For all TCRbeta clonotypes obtained by the gDNA method from a handful of donors, generation probabilities were computed with OLGA. The table comes from immuneACCESS by way of TCRdb, which keeps in-frame sequences with V and J called. Part of the clones is missing from these tables; in studies checked, under half for an unresolved V gene and the rest for unknown reasons. V, J and clone size derive from that table, while D and trimming were established from the DNA sequence. In this sample the table shows millions of clones, just over 90% of which occur a single time. The ten most abundant clones make up 0.39% of the sample.

Overall study outcomes, separate from this receptor: When several donors were compared, the shared fraction of clonotypes was about 5.2% for naive CD4, approximately 3.5% for naive CD8, more than 2% for memory CD4, and 0.35% to 0.5% for memory CD8. The genetic and exposure-history diversity represented was limited by the small number of donors. Higher generation probabilities were observed for clonotypes shared by all four sorted-subset donors than for non-shared clonotypes. Pairwise subsampling led to the expectation that sequencing depth would affect the degree of clonotype sharing among donors. Even with the large sequencing depth, rarefaction of the sorted-subset datasets indicated that sequencing was incomplete. Sampling was restricted to blood, and TCR repertoires in tissues likely differ from the TCR repertoires found in blood. Naive subsets generally had larger estimated clonotype richness than memory subsets.

Healthy HIV-negative adults with no recently reported acute infections or vaccinations were included as donors. Every donor was a Caucasian adult living in Nashville, Tennessee, USA. CD4+ T cells were enriched through magnetic negative selection, after which naive cells were positively selected on CD45RA and the remaining negative fraction served as the memory subset. Blood was obtained by leukapheresis, after which PBMCs were separated by Ficoll-Histopaque density gradient centrifugation and cryopreserved in liquid nitrogen vapor phase. Analytical flow cytometry was used to check the purity and quantity of every magnetically sorted T cell population. Each sorted fraction had its genomic DNA isolated and then quantified by UV absorbance on a Nanodrop 2000c. The junction shows trimming of 0 bases on V and 8 bases on J, plus 15 bases between the germline ends. The CDR3 starts with the cysteine, ends with the phenylalanine, and has 15 residues. Only CDR3 DNA is held: 45 bases, read in frame from base 1. CDR1 and CDR2 are read off the germline V gene as SGHRS and YFSETQ.

The specimen was naive CD4+ T cells from PBMCs. This specimen's cell subset or site label, per the study, means: CD45RA+ positively selected. The chain employs TRBV5-1 and TRBJ2-1, with TRBD1 as a weak D call on 5 bases. The TCR sequence derives from a man aged 18 to 29 in good health. Some clones in this sample may be carry-over from other donors' samples. The sequence in DNA is TGCGCCAGCAGCTTGGCGACAGCTCGCGGAGATGAGCAGTTCTTC. Its coded protein is CASSLATARGDEQFF.